This passage covers 4 T cell receptor beta chains from one sample sequenced in a study of blood T cell repertoires in COVID-19. Clones were sequenced by immunoSEQ multiplex PCR, and TCRdb holds only the in-frame ones, with some missing. The sample has around 200,000 clones; around 83% are singletons. Sequencing was performed on peripheral blood. The receptors derive from a woman between 50 and 59 years old with acute or convalescent COVID-19.

The V call is TRBV5-6, the J call TRBJ2-3, with 7 bases that match TRBD2. The junction had 3 bases not matched to a gene; V was cut back by 1 base and J by 1 base. Looked up from germline, CDR1 is SGHDT and CDR2 is YYEEEE. This CDR3 is 15 amino acids long. The CDR3 loop is CASSLLTSGTDTQYF. CDR3 in DNA: TGTGCCAGCAGCTTGCTTACTAGCGGCACAGATACGCAGTATTTT.

The chain links TRBV27 to TRBJ2-1; D uncertain. CDR1 and CDR2 (germline): MNHEY, SMNVEV (reference sequence). CDR3 length: 18 residues. Deletions cut 2 bases from V and 1 base from J, with 18 bases between. This CDR3 reads CASSLLPAARRSYNEQFF. In DNA, the CDR3 is TGTGCCAGCAGTTTACTCCCCGCGGCTAGACGTTCCTACAATGAGCAGTTCTTC.

This chain connects TRBV2 to TRBJ1-5, with 8 bases aligning to TRBD1. Germline CDR1 and CDR2: SNHLY and FYNNEI. V trimming: 1 base; J trimming: 5 bases; junction bases outside the gene matches: 4. This CDR3 has 15 amino acids. CDR3 in amino acids: CASSEGTGLYQPQHF. In nucleotides, the CDR3 is TGTGCCAGCAGTGAAGGGACAGGGCTTTATCAGCCCCAGCATTTT.

This CDR3 reads CASSDSLGQGVYEQYF. As DNA, the CDR3 is TGTGCCAGCAGTGATTCCCTCGGACAGGGGGTATACGAGCAGTACTTC. The chain uses TRBV25-1 and TRBJ2-7; TRBD1 matches 10 bases. V shed 3 bases, J shed 4 bases, and the junction held 9 bases outside the gene matches. Germline V gene sequence: CDR1 MGHDK, CDR2 SYGVNS. The CDR3 length is 16 residues.